The entry below describes one T cell receptor (beta chain). Authors' processing steps: Reference gene primer amplification yielded estimated nucleated cell counts. Sequencing was performed with immunoSEQ multiplex PCR; in TCRdb, only in-frame clones are kept and a portion is missing. V and J calls and clone size follow that table, whereas D and trimming were derived from the DNA. This sample has tens of thousands of clones; roughly 86% occur once, and the top ten carry around 7.2%. CDR3 length equals 14 residues. Deletions cut 1 base from V and 2 bases from J, with 6 bases between. Germline-derived CDR1 and CDR2 are SGHVS and FQNEAQ. This sample was taken from a study of blood T cell repertoires in COVID-19. Across the study: Spain, Italy and the United States supplied samples that represented acute and convalescent COVID-19. T cells, B-cell-depleted T cells, or PBMCs supplied cDNA or gDNA.

This TCR came from a man aged 50 or older with active or convalescent COVID-19. The source material was peripheral blood. This chain uses TRBV7-8 with TRBJ1-3; maybe TRBD1 (6 bases). The CDR3 DNA follows: TGTGCCAGCAGCTTAGGGACAGCTGGAAACACCATATATTTT. Protein sequence: CASSLGTAGNTIYF.